This TCR beta chain was identified during a study of cytotoxic CD8 clonotypes in ibrutinib-treated CLL. The overall study: Following a median approximately eleven months of treatment, with a range of 6 to 36, response samples were taken. Among the samples, the mean was roughly 260,000 productive templates and roughly 100,000 productive rearrangements.

The data were produced by immunoSEQ multiplex PCR, yet TCRdb's version contains in-frame clones alone and is incomplete. Here the sample spans 150,000 or so clones, roughly three quarters being singletons. There are 14 residues in the CDR3. CDR1 and CDR2 from the germline V gene are SEHNR and FQNEAQ (reference sequence). The germline V and J ends were trimmed by 1 base and 6 bases, with 9 bases remaining between them. The clonotype originates from a human donor with chronic lymphocytic leukemia. Specimen: PBMCs, collected after 24 months of ibrutinib treatment. The chain couples TRBV7-9 to TRBJ1-4, with D uncertain. CDR3 bases: TGTGCCAGCAGCTTAGGTACCGGGGATGAAAAACTGTTTTTT. Translating it yields CASSLGTGDEKLFF.